A single sample gave rise to the 28 T cell receptor beta chains below, sequenced in a study of blood T cell repertoires in COVID-19. Assay used: immunoSEQ multiplex PCR; TCRdb lists only in-frame clones, some missing. The sample comprises about 370,000 clones, around 89% of which are singletons, and 1% rests with the top ten. The sequencing input was PBMCs or T cells enriched from blood (not recorded which). The receptors derive from a man aged 18-30 years who had recovered from COVID-19.

The genes are TRBV7-8 and TRBJ2-5; 12 bases line up with TRBD2. The CDR3 sequence is 15 residues long. Germline lookup yields CDR1 SGHVS and CDR2 FQNEAQ. V trimming: 3 bases; J trimming: 4 bases; junction bases outside the gene matches: 3. This chain's CDR3 is CASSLTSGSIETQYF. As DNA, the CDR3 is TGTGCCAGCAGCTTGACTAGCGGGAGCATAGAGACCCAGTACTTC. The full variable domain, completed using reference TRBV7-8 and TRBJ2-5, is GAGVSQSPRYKVAKRGQDVALRCDPISGHVSLFWYQQALGQGPEFLTYFQNEAQLDKSGLPSDRFFAERPEGSVSTLKIQRTQQEDSAVYLCASSLTSGSIETQYFGPGTRLLVL.

This clone occurred many times. The V and J genes are TRBV30 and TRBJ2-7, with 11 bases lining up with TRBD1. Germline values: CDR1 GTSNPN, CDR2 SVGIG (reference sequence). This CDR3 region has 12 residues. Trimming at V came to 7 bases and at J to 7 bases, leaving 6 bases not matched to a gene. CDR3 region: CAYAGTGGEQYF. The CDR3 DNA sequence: TGTGCCTACGCCGGGACAGGGGGGGAGCAGTACTTC.

The gene calls are TRBV3-1 (or the pseudogene TRBV3-2) and TRBJ1-2; no reliable D call. The ends were cut back, 0 bases at V and 1 base at J, with 12 bases in the middle. This CDR3 has 16 residues. Germline V lookup: CDR1 LGHDT, CDR2 YNNKEL (reference sequence). CDR3 DNA: TGTGCCAGCAGCCAAGAGGTTGGGCAAGTTAACTATGGCTACACCTTC. It translates to CASSQEVGQVNYGYTF.

This clone has more than one count but fewer than ten. The chain recombines TRBV7-3 with TRBJ1-1, with a tentative D call TRBD1 (5 bases). The CDR3 spans 13 residues. Deletions cut 2 bases from V and 4 bases from J, with 8 bases between. Germline V gene lookup returns CDR1 SGHTA and CDR2 FQGTGA. The CDR3 loop is CASSLSGSTEAFF. The CDR3 DNA sequence: TGTGCCAGCAGCTTATCAGGGTCCACTGAAGCTTTCTTT.

The chain couples TRBV19 to TRBJ2-7, with TRBD2 identical over 11 bases. The junction had 10 bases not matched to a gene; V was cut back by 3 bases and J by 9 bases. There are 15 residues in the CDR3. In germline, CDR1 is LNHDA, CDR2 SQIVND (reference sequence). The CDR3 bases are TGTGCCAGTAGTATGACTGCTAGCGGGAGGCCCCCGCAGTACTTC. It codes for CASSMTASGRPPQYF.

A remark on this clone: Different DNA sequences within this sample yield the same CDR3. V and J are TRBV28 and TRBJ1-2, with TRBD1 matching over 7 bases. This CDR3 is 12 amino acids long. The trim removed 4 bases at V and 5 bases at J, leaving 1 base unmatched. Germline CDR1 is MDHEN and CDR2 is SYDVKM. CDR3 protein: CASSSQGYGYTF. Here the CDR3 DNA reads TGTGCCAGCAGTTCACAGGGGTATGGCTACACCTTC.

In this sample, this clone turned up once. The chain recombines TRBV10-3 with TRBJ2-1, with D possibly matching TRBD2 (6 bases). CDR1 is ENHRY and CDR2 is SYGVKD in the germline V gene. V lost 3 bases, J lost 0 bases, and 6 bases lay in between. The CDR3 has 14 residues. The DNA of the CDR3 is TGTGCCATCAGTGATAGCGGCTCCTACAATGAGCAGTTCTTC. Amino acids: CAISDSGSYNEQFF.

This chain joins TRBV9 and TRBJ1-4; no clear D gene. V lost 1 base to trimming and J lost 5 bases, with 6 bases between them. CDR3 length equals 13 residues. CDR1 SGDLS and CDR2 YYNGEE come from the germline V gene. In DNA form, the CDR3 reads TGTGCCAGCAGCGTAATTCCGAATGAAAAACTGTTTTTT. Protein product: CASSVIPNEKLFF.

In nucleotides, the CDR3 is TGCGCCAGCAGCCGGGGGCAGGGTCAGCCCCAGCATTTT. Translation gives CASSRGQGQPQHF. J is TRBJ1-5 and V is TRBV4-1, with a weak D call TRBD1 (6 bases). The CDR3 length is 13 residues. Germline assignment: CDR1 MGHRA and CDR2 YSYEKL. With 4 bases removed from V and 6 bases from J, the gap between germline ends came to 10 bases.

The rearrangement joins TRBV4-1 to TRBJ2-1; maybe TRBD1 (6 bases). The germline V and J ends were trimmed by 0 bases and 15 bases, with 18 bases remaining between them. The CDR3 is made up of 14 amino acids. Germline CDR1 and CDR2: MGHRA and YSYEKL. This chain's CDR3 is CASSQDRVDRAMFF. The CDR3 DNA sequence: TGCGCCAGCAGCCAAGATCGGGTGGACAGAGCCATGTTCTTC.

The chain employs TRBV19 and TRBJ2-5, with no clear D. Trimming took 4 bases from V and 1 from J, leaving 13 bases between them. CDR3 length: 15 residues. Germline CDR1 is LNHDA and CDR2 is SQIVND (reference sequence). The CDR3 protein is CASSNLRGPQETQYF. CDR3 DNA: TGTGCCAGTAGTAATTTGAGAGGTCCCCAAGAGACCCAGTACTTC.

The rearrangement links TRBV6-1 to TRBJ1-4, with D possibly matching TRBD1 (6 bases). Germline V gene data show CDR1 as MNHNS and CDR2 as SASEGT. V dropped 3 bases and J dropped 0 bases, with 8 bases sitting between them. The CDR3 consists of 15 residues. In DNA form, the CDR3 reads TGTGCCAGCAGTGATACAGGGACAACTAATGAAAAACTGTTTTTT. Protein sequence: CASSDTGTTNEKLFF.

The V and J genes are TRBV7-2 and TRBJ2-7; 9 bases align to TRBD2. J gave up 6 bases and V 1 base, and 7 bases lay outside the gene matches. From germline, CDR1 is SGHTA and CDR2 FQGNSA. This CDR3 contains 15 residues. For the CDR3, the DNA is TGTGCCAGCAGCTTAGACGGCGGGAGGGTGGGCGAGCAGTACTTC. Amino acids: CASSLDGGRVGEQYF. Drawing the rest from reference TRBV7-2 and TRBJ2-7, the complete variable domain is GAGVSQSPSNKVTEKGKDVELRCDPISGHTALYWYRQSLGQGLEFLIYFQGNSAPDKSGLPSDRFSAERTGGSVSTLTIQRTQQEDSAVYLCASSLDGGRVGEQYFGPGTRLTVT.

The V and J genes are TRBV5-8 and TRBJ1-5; D is perhaps TRBD1 (5 bases). The V gene's germline CDR1 is SGHTS and CDR2 YDEGEE. Trimming took 1 base from V and 3 from J, leaving 11 bases between them. This CDR3 has 15 amino acids. The CDR3 region is CASSLWGSYNQPQHF. CDR3 in DNA: TGTGCCAGCAGCTTGTGGGGCAGTTACAATCAGCCCCAGCATTTT.

The chain links TRBV6-4 to TRBJ1-3, with unresolved D. Trimming removed 0 bases at V and 0 bases at J, with 6 bases between. The CDR3 consists of 15 residues. From germline, CDR1 is MRHNA and CDR2 SNTAGT. In DNA form, the CDR3 reads TGTGCCAGCAGTGACTCGATCGGCTCTGGAAACACCATATATTTT. As protein: CASSDSIGSGNTIYF.

In DNA form, the CDR3 reads TGTGCCATCCATGCCCAGACAGGGGCCTTCGGCTACACCTTC. It is translated as CAIHAQTGAFGYTF. The J gene is TRBJ1-2, the V gene TRBV10-3, with 8 nucleotides matching TRBD1. The CDR3 has 14 amino acids. Germline V gives CDR1 ENHRY, CDR2 SYGVKD. After removal of 8 bases from V and 8 bases from J, the junction contained 13 bases not matched to a gene.

This CDR3 is CATSRDHPGVAGNTIYF. The CDR3 DNA is TGTGCCACCAGCAGAGATCACCCAGGGGTAGCTGGAAACACCATATATTTT. This chain links TRBV15 with TRBJ1-3; D may be TRBD1 (6 bases). Per germline, CDR1 LNHNV and CDR2 YYDKDF (reference sequence). With 0 bases removed from V and 2 bases from J, the gap between germline ends came to 14 bases. This CDR3 is built from 17 residues.

The V call is TRBV2, the J call TRBJ1-2, with D perhaps matching TRBD1 (6 bases). Germline CDR1 and CDR2: SNHLY and FYNNEI. V lost 10 bases, J lost 3 bases, and 12 bases lay in between. The CDR3 has 12 amino acids. CDR3 nucleotide sequence: TGTGCCACCGGACAGAACGACTATGGCTACACCTTC. This encodes CATGQNDYGYTF.

The V and J genes are TRBV5-1 and TRBJ1-3, with unresolved D. The CDR3 length is 15 residues. Germline V gene lookup returns CDR1 SGHRS and CDR2 YFSETQ. The ends were cut back, 5 bases at V and 0 bases at J, with 12 bases in the middle. CDR3 sequence (DNA): TGCGCCAGCAGACCCATGACGGGCTCTGGAAACACCATATATTTT. It specifies CASRPMTGSGNTIYF.

The chain joins TRBV29-1 to TRBJ2-3, with 9 nucleotides matching TRBD1. V was clipped by 5 bases and J by 8 bases; unmatched bases: 8. Germline V gene lookup returns CDR1 SQVTM and CDR2 ANQGSEA. The CDR3 has 13 residues. CDR3 bases: TGCAGCGTTCGGGACAGGGCCCAGAGTACGCAGTATTTT. As protein: CSVRDRAQSTQYF.

This clone has just a few counts. The V gene is TRBV7-9, the J gene TRBJ2-3; 8 bases fit TRBD2. The CDR3 runs 15 residues. V dropped 2 bases and J dropped 4; count of bases not matched to a gene: 5. The V gene's germline CDR1 is SEHNR and CDR2 FQNEAQ (reference sequence). CDR3 region: CASSLNGGEADTQYF. The DNA for the CDR3 is TGTGCCAGCAGCTTAAACGGGGGGGAAGCAGATACGCAGTATTTT.

This clone appeared a single time. The V call is TRBV5-4, the J call TRBJ1-2; D might be TRBD1 (6 bases). The CDR3 sequence is 12 residues long. V lost 4 bases and J lost 13, with 17 bases in between. Germline V CDR1 and CDR2: SGHNT, YYREEE (reference sequence). The CDR3 nucleotides are TGTGCCAGCAGCACGCCACAGGGTGTAGGCACCTTC. This codes for CASSTPQGVGTF.

This clone has a single count. The chain is built from TRBV7-9 and TRBJ2-7; D is perhaps TRBD2 (6 bases). V was shortened by 11 bases and J by 1 base, with 9 bases between the two germline ends. The germline V gene has CDR1 SEHNR and CDR2 FQNEAQ (reference sequence). CDR3 length: 11 amino acids. The CDR3, as DNA: TGTGCCGGGGGGACTTCCTACGAGCAGTACTTC. This gives the protein CAGGTSYEQYF.

The V gene is TRBV9, the J gene TRBJ1-5; D call uncertain. V lost 4 bases to trimming and J lost 9 bases, with 17 bases between them. The CDR3 totals 14 residues. Per the germline V gene, CDR1 is SGDLS and CDR2 is YYNGEE. The CDR3 DNA sequence: TGTGCCAGCAGCTCCACGTCTCGGAGTGGGCCCCAGCATTTT. Protein sequence: CASSSTSRSGPQHF.

This clone was seen only once. The V gene is TRBV6-5, the J gene TRBJ2-1; the D is unclear. Trimming shortened V by 2 bases and J by 6 bases, and 8 bases separated the two germline ends. There are 13 residues in the CDR3. The germline gives CDR1 MNHEY, CDR2 SVGAGI. The CDR3 coding sequence is TGTGCCAGCAGTTACGGAGCGCCCAATGAGCAGTTCTTC. Translating it yields CASSYGAPNEQFF.

J is TRBJ1-6 and V is TRBV28; D may be TRBD1 (6 bases). This CDR3 has 13 residues. Trimming took off 3 bases at V and 7 bases at J, with 7 bases between the two ends. Germline lookup yields CDR1 MDHEN and CDR2 SYDVKM. In nucleotides, the CDR3 is TGTGCCAGCAGTTTCAGGGGAAATTCACCCCTCCACTTT. Its protein is CASSFRGNSPLHF.

The V call is TRBV6-5, the J call TRBJ1-1; 7 bases are a match to TRBD1. V was clipped by 5 bases and J by 3 bases; unmatched bases: 6. The CDR3 runs 14 residues. The germline V gene encodes CDR1 MNHEY and CDR2 SVGAGI. The CDR3 here is CASSTGTVDTEAFF. CDR3 in DNA: TGTGCCAGCAGTACCGGGACAGTGGACACTGAAGCTTTCTTT.

This clone has only a few counts. This same CDR3 is encoded by further DNA sequences in the sample. V is TRBV18 and J is TRBJ1-1, with a weak D call TRBD1 (6 bases). Between the trimmed V and J ends, which lost 3 bases and 1 base, there was a span of 6 bases. Per the germline V gene, CDR1 is KGHSH and CDR2 is LQKENI. The CDR3 is made up of 13 amino acids. CDR3 loop: CASSPGQNTEAFF. DNA for the CDR3: TGTGCCAGCTCACCGGGACAGAACACTGAAGCTTTCTTT.